The clone carrying this T cell receptor beta chain was observed a handful of times. Its target is not known. Pooled in the analysis were second doses at about 4 or about 12 weeks. The data stem from a study of T cell responses to AZD1222 COVID-19 vaccine. This CDR3 region has 13 residues. J was trimmed by 6 bases and V by 5 bases; bases with no gene match: 3. Germline CDR1 reads SNHLY; CDR2 reads FYNNEI. Study findings and constraints: Spike-specific TCR breadth and depth grew following two AZD1222 doses.

Produced via immunoSEQ multiplex PCR; TCRdb's table is partial and in-frame only. The profile shows more than 85,000 clones, around nine tenths of them singletons. The V and J genes are TRBV2 and TRBJ2-2, with 7 bases fitting TRBD2. The TCR was taken from an adult who received the AZD1222 COVID-19 vaccine. The input for sequencing was peripheral blood, taken 28 days after the second AZD1222 dose. Here the CDR3 reads CASSRLAAGELFF. In DNA form, the CDR3 reads TGTGCCAGCAGTCGACTAGCAGCCGGGGAGCTGTTTTTT.